This T cell receptor beta chain was observed in a study of cytomegalovirus exposure and HLA in healthy donors. Overall study context: In an early release, HLA-typed donors contributed approximately 80 million unique TCR sequences.

Healthy bone marrow donors made up the donors. A note on this clone: Its antigen is unknown.

The PCR used 60 Vbeta and 13 Jbeta primers. Clones were sequenced by immunoSEQ multiplex PCR, and TCRdb holds only the in-frame ones, with some missing. The profile shows tens of thousands of clones, under 80% of them singletons. The germline V gene encodes CDR1 MNHEY and CDR2 SVGAGI. V trimming: 4 bases; J trimming: 8 bases; junction bases outside the gene matches: 7. The CDR3 length is 15 residues. Findings and caveats of the study: A later analysis reported that several of the most significant clusters appeared to be linked to common viral pathogens, among them Epstein-Barr virus. Available immune exposure information was restricted to CMV serostatus only.

The sequenced sample consisted of PBMCs. The TCR was taken from a male donor in good health and CMV-seropositive. This sequence joins TRBV6-5 and TRBJ2-1; 11 bases fit TRBD2. The CDR3 region is CASSLIAGGPDEQFF. Here the CDR3 DNA reads TGTGCCAGCAGTTTGATAGCGGGAGGGCCGGATGAGCAGTTCTTC.